The rows below give T cell receptor beta chains drawn from one sample of a study of blood T cell repertoires in COVID-19. The repertoire was sequenced with immunoSEQ multiplex PCR; TCRdb's copy has only in-frame clones and lacks some. The table includes about 100,000 clones, roughly 85% detected once. The source material was peripheral blood. These receptors all stem from a woman in her 70s with acute or convalescent COVID-19. Each CDR3 is given with its conserved first and last residue. A D gene is named only where the DNA matches it firmly. Rows give clone size only sometimes, using once, few, many, or a class for an expanded clone.

J | D | V | size | DNA | CDR3
TRBJ2-1 | - | TRBV7-2 | - | TGTGCCAGCAGCCCACTGGCAGGATTCCCCCACAATGAGCAGTTCTTC | CASSPLAGFPHNEQFF
TRBJ1-5 | - | TRBV6-5 | once | TGTGCCAGCAGTAGTACAGGGCCCGAGAGGCCCCAGCATTTT | CASSSTGPERPQHF
TRBJ1-4 | - | TRBV4-2 | - | TGTGCCAGCAGCCAAGATAACAGGCTTACAACTAATGAAAAACTGTTTTTT | CASSQDNRLTTNEKLFF
TRBJ1-1 | - | TRBV12-3/TRBV12-4 | - | TGTGCCAGCAGTTTTAACAGGGTCACTGAAGCTTTCTTT | CASSFNRVTEAFF
TRBJ1-2 | TRBD1 | TRBV7-2 | - | TGTGCCAGCAGCACTGACAGGGTTGGCTACACCTTC | CASSTDRVGYTF
TRBJ2-1 | TRBD2 | TRBV9 | - | TGTGCCAGCAGCAAACTAGCGGGGGACTACAATGAGCAGTTCTTC | CASSKLAGDYNEQFF
TRBJ2-2 | TRBD2 | TRBV5-1 | few | TGCGCCAGCATCGGGATTAGCGGGGGCACCGGGGAGCTGTTTTTT | CASIGISGGTGELFF
TRBJ1-1 | - | TRBV3-1/TRBV3-2 | - | TGTGCCAGCAGCCAAGAGTGGGGGGGAGCTTTCTTT | CASSQEWGGAFF
TRBJ2-1 | TRBD2 | TRBV19 | - | TGTGCCAGTAGTAGAAGACTAGCGGGGGACTACAATGAGCAGTTCTTC | CASSRRLAGDYNEQFF
TRBJ1-1 | - | TRBV6-5 | - | TGTGCCAGCAGTTACTCACCAGGGGACACTGAAGCTTTCTTT | CASSYSPGDTEAFF